This TCR beta chain was recorded in a study of graft-versus-host responses after intestinal transplantation (dated by TCRdb to 2020 to 2022). With respect to the entire study: Recipients received multivisceral, liver-intestinal, or isolated intestinal transplants. Every recipient was given anti-thymocyte globulin induction, then maintenance tacrolimus and steroids for 2 to 4 years. After intestinal transplantation, graft-versus-host and host-versus-graft alloreactive T cell clones in the graft, circulation and bone marrow were tracked using bulk TCR-beta CDR3 sequencing. Alloreactive clones were identified by sequencing pre-transplant mixed lymphocyte reaction products and comparing them with unstimulated pre-transplant donor and recipient T cells. A cohort of approximately 24 intestinal transplant recipients, including one retransplant, was enrolled, and a few patients lacking pretransplant specimens were excluded. A peak of at least 4% donor T cells among recipient peripheral blood mononuclear cells was the definition used for donor T cell macrochimerism. Samples from a few later patients were sequenced in-house on an Illumina MiSeq with MiXCR processing rather than by the commercial service.

As concerns this clone: This receptor's antigen is unknown. No base-level quality is on record; no much larger clone is a single base apart.

The time point label here, explained by the study, means: cells obtained before transplantation from donor or recipient. CD3+CD4+ and CD3+CD8+ populations were FACS-sorted from unstimulated pre-transplant donor and recipient cells taken from spleen or lymph nodes. Results and caveats for the whole study, not just this receptor: Conclusions were limited by the relatively low number and heterogeneity of intestinal transplant patients. Peak levels of circulating GvH clones were associated with declines in HvG clones early after transplant. GvH clones were detected in recipient bone marrow, and some appeared earlier in ileal mucosa or blood, consistent with an intestinal mucosal origin. Patients with donor T cell macrochimerism had high GvH to HvG T cell clonal ratios in their allografts.

The trim is 5 bases for V and 9 bases for J, with a gap of 14 bases between the germline ends. From the cysteine up to the phenylalanine, the CDR3 has a length of 13 residues. The CDR3 DNA has 39 bases and is translated from base 1. CDR1 is given as SGHAT and CDR2 as FQNNGV, both from the germline V gene. The library was generated by the immunoSEQ multiplex PCR assay. For most patients, genomic DNA was isolated with the Qiagen DNeasy Blood and Tissue Kit and sent frozen to Adaptive Biotechnologies for TCR sequencing. For most patients, genomic DNA was subjected to high-throughput TCR-beta CDR3 sequencing by Adaptive Biotechnologies. As for how the authors treated the data: TCR sequencing data were retrieved from Adaptive's ImmunoSEQ software for around 20 patients, whereas a few other patients were processed with MiXCR and VDJtools. To correct CD4 versus CD8 sorting errors, sequences present in both subsets at a frequency ratio below 5:1 were removed. CDR3 nucleotide sequences shared between donor and recipient were removed because the origin of such sequences could not be assigned. At least 2-fold expansion over unstimulated cells and a minimum CFSE-low frequency of 0.002% (template counts) or 0.001% (read counts) were required for clones to be classified as alloreactive. Clones were considered mappable if detected in sequenced pre-transplant spleen, lymph node, or MLR CFSE-low populations of the donor or recipient. Cumulative frequency of alloreactive clones was calculated as a percentage of all sequences weighted by copy number. TCRdb retrieved this table from immuneACCESS and kept in-frame rearrangements only. Not all clones are present; in checked studies, unresolved V genes account for under half, and no reason is known for the remainder. V and J calls and clone size follow that table, whereas D and trimming were derived from the DNA. The sample includes 100,000 or so clones, with roughly 87% observed a single time. In total, the top ten clones hold roughly 1% of the sample.

The origin of this receptor is a human donor who was the organ donor for an intestinal transplant. The material sequenced was unstimulated CD4+ T cells sorted from spleen or lymph node cells, taken before transplant. The chain is made from TRBV11-2 and TRBJ2-4; no D gene can be assigned with confidence. The sequenced DNA is TGTGCCAGCAGCACGAACACTGGTGGCATTCAGTACTTC. It translates to CASSTNTGGIQYF.